The 13 T cell receptor beta chains presented below share a single source sample, sequenced in a study. TCRdb independently ran MiXCR on the RT-PCR reads; one entry per CDR3 protein. The repertoire consists of hundreds of thousands of distinct CDR3 sequences, with 12% to 15% occurring once and the leading ten covering about 3.9%. The sequenced sample consisted of memory CD4+ T cells from blood. These receptors were taken from a female donor in good health, serving as a healthy control.

This sequence joins TRBV12-3 or TRBV12-4 and TRBJ1-1, with 9 nucleotides matching TRBD1. The junction had 8 bases not matched to a gene; V was cut back by 7 bases and J by 5 bases. The CDR3 spans 14 residues. CDR3 coding DNA: TGTGCCAGCAACGTACAGGGGGCCCGAACTGAAGCTTTCTTT. Its translation is CASNVQGARTEAFF.

The sample holds a few counts of this clonotype. The gene calls are TRBV19 and TRBJ1-1; D unclear. V lost 5 bases, J lost 11 bases, and 9 bases lay in between. The CDR3 contains 10 residues. The germline V gene encodes CDR1 LNHDA and CDR2 SQIVND (reference sequence). CDR3 DNA sequence: TGTGCCAGTAGTGGAGCGAGGGCTTTCTTT. Translating gives CASSGARAFF.

This clonotype was observed many times. The chain uses TRBV12-3 or TRBV12-4 and TRBJ2-4, with D unclear. CDR3 length: 15 amino acids. V lost 3 bases and J 1 base, leaving 10 bases between the germline ends. DNA of the CDR3: TGTGCCAGCAGTTTTGACGGTGGGGCCAAAAACATTCAGTACTTC. Protein sequence: CASSFDGGAKNIQYF.

This clonotype was observed many times. V gene TRBV20-1 combines with J gene TRBJ2-1; a possible D gene is TRBD2 (6 bases). Trimming stripped 2 bases from V and 6 bases from J, with 20 bases between. The germline CDR1 and CDR2 sequences are DFQATT and SNEGSKA (reference sequence). The CDR3 extends over 16 amino acids. This CDR3 is CSARSARDGDLNEQFF. In DNA, the CDR3 is TGCAGTGCTAGATCGGCGCGGGACGGGGACCTCAATGAGCAGTTCTTC.

This clonotype was picked up a small number of times. The CDR3 loop is CASSDARRALNEKLFF. CDR3 DNA: TGTGCCAGCAGTGACGCTAGACGGGCTTTAAATGAAAAACTGTTTTTT. J is TRBJ1-4 and V is TRBV25-1; D is uncertain. In germline, CDR1 is MGHDK, CDR2 SYGVNS. This CDR3 has 16 amino acids. Trimming took off 3 bases at V and 5 bases at J, with 16 bases between the two ends.

There are a few counts of this clonotype. This chain connects TRBV29-1 to TRBJ1-2; 10 nucleotides align to TRBD1. Germline CDR1 is SQVTM and CDR2 is ANQGSEA. V dropped 7 bases and J dropped 7; count of bases not matched to a gene: 9. This CDR3 is 13 amino acids long. DNA for the CDR3: TGCAGCGCAGGTGACAGGGGGCAAGCTGGCTACACCTTC. It encodes CSAGDRGQAGYTF. Drawing the rest from reference TRBV29-1 and TRBJ1-2, the complete variable domain is SAVISQKPSRDICQRGTSLTIQCQVDSQVTMMFWYRQQPGQSLTLIATANQGSEATYESGFVIDKFPISRPNLTFSTLTVSNMSPEDSSIYLCSAGDRGQAGYTFGSGTRLTVV.

The chain has TRBV6-6 and TRBJ1-6; the D is unclear. Looked up from germline, CDR1 is MNHNY and CDR2 is SVGAGI (reference sequence). This CDR3 spans 13 amino acids. V was trimmed by 5 bases and J by 6 bases, leaving 8 bases between them. CDR3 DNA: TGTGCCAGCAGTCTCGGACTTAATTCACCCCTCCACTTT. Translation: CASSLGLNSPLHF.

This clonotype occurred a few times. The J gene is TRBJ1-2, the V gene TRBV7-8; D is ambiguous. The germline V gene has CDR1 SGHVS and CDR2 FQNEAQ. V shed 5 bases and J shed 7 bases, with 17 bases lying between them. The CDR3 runs to 14 residues. The CDR3 bases are TGTGCCAGCAGCCCCCTGGCAGAAGTGGGTGGCTACACCTTC. This gives the protein CASSPLAEVGGYTF.

This clonotype was found many times. This chain uses TRBV7-9 with TRBJ2-2; D unresolved. Trimming pared 4 bases from V and 3 bases from J, leaving 9 bases between. The germline gives CDR1 SEHNR, CDR2 FQNEAQ (reference sequence). The CDR3 has 14 residues. Written as DNA, the CDR3 is TGTGCCAGCAGCTATGACTGGGACACCGGGGAGCTGTTTTTT. Amino acid sequence: CASSYDWDTGELFF.

In nucleotides, the CDR3 is TGTGCCAGCACCGGGGGGGGCCCCTCCTACAATGAGCAGTTCTTC. It codes for CASTGGGPSYNEQFF. This chain joins TRBV6-2 or TRBV6-3 and TRBJ2-1; 8 bases align to TRBD2. CDR1 is MNHEY and CDR2 is SVGEGT in the germline V gene. V dropped 7 bases and J dropped 0; count of bases not matched to a gene: 5. The CDR3 has 15 residues.

This clonotype was detected a few times. The gene calls are TRBV6-2 or TRBV6-3 and TRBJ2-1; TRBD2 matches at 10 bases. V was clipped by 7 bases and J by 9 bases; unmatched bases: 9. This CDR3 spans 14 amino acids. Germline V lookup: CDR1 MNHEY, CDR2 SVGEGT. The CDR3 here is CASTRSGGESEQFF. CDR3 in DNA: TGTGCCAGCACCAGGAGCGGGGGGGAATCTGAGCAGTTCTTC.

The chain links TRBV7-3 to TRBJ2-3; 7 bases agree with TRBD2. The germline V gene has CDR1 SGHTA and CDR2 FQGTGA. V shed 2 bases, J shed 11 bases, and the junction held 10 bases outside the gene matches. The CDR3 loop spans 14 amino acids. In DNA, the CDR3 is TGTGCCAGCAGCTTATGGGCCGGGCAGCGGGAGCAGTATTTT. As protein: CASSLWAGQREQYF.

The table lists this clonotype with a few counts. This chain uses TRBV7-2 with TRBJ2-4; D possibly matches TRBD1 or TRBD2 (7 bases each). Per the germline V gene, CDR1 is SGHTA and CDR2 is FQGNSA. This CDR3 is built from 16 residues. The V gene lost 5 bases and the J gene lost 3 bases, with 17 bases spanning the gap. Written as DNA, the CDR3 is TGTGCCAGCAGCCCCGGGTCAGGGGGGGGCAAAAACATTCAGTACTTC. Its protein product is CASSPGSGGGKNIQYF.